This T cell receptor (beta chain) was recovered during a study of blood T cell repertoires in COVID-19. Study overall: Donors in the United States, Italy and Spain gave samples during acute or convalescent COVID-19.

Sequencing was performed with immunoSEQ multiplex PCR; in TCRdb, only in-frame clones are kept and a portion is missing. Of approximately 430,000 clones listed, 70% to 90% are singletons. Germline trimming cut 0 bases from V and 1 base from J; bases unmatched to any gene: 4. The CDR3 consists of 16 residues. The germline V gene has CDR1 SGDLS and CDR2 YYNGEE. This chain uses TRBV9 with TRBJ2-1, with 7 nucleotides matching TRBD1. This clonotype was sampled from a woman younger than 45 with active or convalescent COVID-19. Sequencing was done on a sample of peripheral blood. Written as DNA, the CDR3 is TGTGCCAGCAGCGTAGTAGGGGGCTTATCCTACAATGAGCAGTTCTTC. Amino acid sequence: CASSVVGGLSYNEQFF.